The source of this T cell receptor beta chain is a study of HIV-infected patients and healthy controls. Germline V lookup: CDR1 LGHDT, CDR2 YNNKEL (reference sequence). V shed 8 bases and J shed 3 bases, with 15 bases lying between them. This CDR3 contains 14 residues. This clonotype has just a few counts. TCRdb processed the 5' RACE reads anew with MiXCR; each CDR3 protein has one entry. The profile shows tens of thousands of distinct CDR3 sequences, roughly a sixth of them singletons. The TCR originated in a human donor in good health. What was sequenced was CD4+ T cells from blood. This chain connects TRBV3-1 to TRBJ2-3, with D tentatively TRBD2 (6 bases). The DNA of the CDR3 is TGTGCCAGCGGCAAGGAGGGCGGTACAGATACGCAGTATTTT. As protein: CASGKEGGTDTQYF.